This entry is about one T cell receptor beta chain. Trimming removed 0 bases at V and 4 bases at J, with 13 bases between. This CDR3 has 16 residues. CDR1 is SGHDN and CDR2 is FVKESK in the germline V gene. The method was immunoSEQ multiplex PCR; TCRdb's version includes in-frame clones alone and lacks a portion of them. The sample lists about 1.5 million clones, approximately 98% occurring once. This sample is drawn from a study of shared clonotypes between healthy human individuals. About the study: CD4 naive and CD4 memory each took three plates per donor, while CD8 naive took two and CD8 memory one.

This chain links TRBV14 with TRBJ2-1, with D possibly matching TRBD2 (5 bases). This clonotype originated in a man aged 25 to 40 in good health. The sequencing sample was made of naive CD4+ T cells sorted from blood. Subset here: CD45RA+ positively selected. For the CDR3, the DNA is TGTGCCAGCAGCCAAGAAATAGCGTGGGGTTACAATGAGCAGTTCTTC. Translating gives CASSQEIAWGYNEQFF.